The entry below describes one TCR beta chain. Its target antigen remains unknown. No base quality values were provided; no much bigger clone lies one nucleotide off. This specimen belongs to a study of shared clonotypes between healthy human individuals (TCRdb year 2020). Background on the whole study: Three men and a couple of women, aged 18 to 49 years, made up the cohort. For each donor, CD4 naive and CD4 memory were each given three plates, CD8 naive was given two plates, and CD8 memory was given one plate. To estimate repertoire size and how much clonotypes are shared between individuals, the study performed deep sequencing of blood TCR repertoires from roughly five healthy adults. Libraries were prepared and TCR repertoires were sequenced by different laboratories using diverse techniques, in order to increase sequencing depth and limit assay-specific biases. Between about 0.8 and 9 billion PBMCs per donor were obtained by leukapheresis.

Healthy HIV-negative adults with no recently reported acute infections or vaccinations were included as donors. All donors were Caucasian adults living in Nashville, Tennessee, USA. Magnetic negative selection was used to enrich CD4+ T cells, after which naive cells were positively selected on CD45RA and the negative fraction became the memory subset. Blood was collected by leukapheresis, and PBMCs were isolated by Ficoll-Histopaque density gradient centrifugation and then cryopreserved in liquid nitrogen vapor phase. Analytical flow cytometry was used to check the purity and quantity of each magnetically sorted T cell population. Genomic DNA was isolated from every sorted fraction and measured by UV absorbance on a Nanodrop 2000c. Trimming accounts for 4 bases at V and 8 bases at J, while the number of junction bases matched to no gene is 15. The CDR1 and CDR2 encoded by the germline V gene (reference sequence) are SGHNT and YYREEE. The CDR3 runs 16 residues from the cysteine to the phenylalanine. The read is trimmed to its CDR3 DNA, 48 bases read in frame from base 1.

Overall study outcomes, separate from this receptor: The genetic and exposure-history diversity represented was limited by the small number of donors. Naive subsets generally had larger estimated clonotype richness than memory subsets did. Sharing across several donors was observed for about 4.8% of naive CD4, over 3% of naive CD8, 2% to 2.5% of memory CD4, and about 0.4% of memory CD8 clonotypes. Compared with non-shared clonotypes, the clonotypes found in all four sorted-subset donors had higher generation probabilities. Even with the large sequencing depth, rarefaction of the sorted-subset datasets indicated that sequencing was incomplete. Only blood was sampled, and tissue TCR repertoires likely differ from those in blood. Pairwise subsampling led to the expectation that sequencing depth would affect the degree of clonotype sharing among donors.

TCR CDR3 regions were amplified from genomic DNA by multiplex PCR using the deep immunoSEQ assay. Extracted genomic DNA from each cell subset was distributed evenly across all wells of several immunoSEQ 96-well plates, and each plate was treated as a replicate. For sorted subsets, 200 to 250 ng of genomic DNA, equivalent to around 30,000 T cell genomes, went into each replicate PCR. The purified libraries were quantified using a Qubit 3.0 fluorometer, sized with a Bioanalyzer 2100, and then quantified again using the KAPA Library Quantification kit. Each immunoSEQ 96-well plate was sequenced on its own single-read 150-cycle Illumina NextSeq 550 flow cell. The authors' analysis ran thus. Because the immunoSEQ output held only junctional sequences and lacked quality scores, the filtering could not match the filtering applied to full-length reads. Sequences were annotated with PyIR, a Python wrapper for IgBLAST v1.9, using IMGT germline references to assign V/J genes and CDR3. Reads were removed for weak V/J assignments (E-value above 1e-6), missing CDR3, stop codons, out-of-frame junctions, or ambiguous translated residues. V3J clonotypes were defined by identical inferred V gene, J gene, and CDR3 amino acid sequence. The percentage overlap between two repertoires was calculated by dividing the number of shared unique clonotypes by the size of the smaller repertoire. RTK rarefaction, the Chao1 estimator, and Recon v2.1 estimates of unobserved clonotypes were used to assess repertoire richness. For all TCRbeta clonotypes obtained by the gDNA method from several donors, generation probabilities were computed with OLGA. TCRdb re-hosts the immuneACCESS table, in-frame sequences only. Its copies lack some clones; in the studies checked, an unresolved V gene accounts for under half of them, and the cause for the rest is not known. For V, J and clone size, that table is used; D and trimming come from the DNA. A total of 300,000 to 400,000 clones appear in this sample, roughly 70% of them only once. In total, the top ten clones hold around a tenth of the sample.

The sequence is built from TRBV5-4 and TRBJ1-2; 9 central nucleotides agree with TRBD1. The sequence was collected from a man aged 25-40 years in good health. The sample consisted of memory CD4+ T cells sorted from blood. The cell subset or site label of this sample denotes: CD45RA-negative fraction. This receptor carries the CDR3 CASSPIPGTGLGGYTF. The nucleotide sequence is TGTGCCAGCAGCCCAATACCCGGGACAGGGCTTGGAGGCTACACCTTC. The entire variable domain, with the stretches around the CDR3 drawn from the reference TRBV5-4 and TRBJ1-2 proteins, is ETGVTQSPTHLIKTRGQQVTLRCSSQSGHNTVSWYQQALGQGPQFIFQYYREEENGRGNFPPRFSGLQFPNYSSELNVNALELDDSALYLCASSPIPGTGLGGYTFGSGTRLTVV.